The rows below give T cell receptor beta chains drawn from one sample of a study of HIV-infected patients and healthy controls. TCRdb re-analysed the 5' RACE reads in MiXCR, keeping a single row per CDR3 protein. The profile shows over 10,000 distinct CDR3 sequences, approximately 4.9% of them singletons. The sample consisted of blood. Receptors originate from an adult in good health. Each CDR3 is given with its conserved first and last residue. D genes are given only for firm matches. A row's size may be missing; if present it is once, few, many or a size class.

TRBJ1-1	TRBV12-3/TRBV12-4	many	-	TGTGCCAGCAGTTTAGGGACGACGGCTACTGAAGCTTTCTTT	CASSLGTTATEAFF
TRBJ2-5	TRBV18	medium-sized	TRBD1	TGTGCCAGCTCACCGAGGGGGCTAGGGGAGACCCAGTACTTC	CASSPRGLGETQYF
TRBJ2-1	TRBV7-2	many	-	TGTGCCAGCAGCCGGAGCTCCTACAATGAGCAGTTCTTC	CASSRSSYNEQFF
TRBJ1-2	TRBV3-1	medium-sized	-	TGTGCCAGCAGCCCACCGGGACAAAGATATGGCTACACCTTC	CASSPPGQRYGYTF
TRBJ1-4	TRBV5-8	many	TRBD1	TGTGCCAGCAGCGGGACAGGGGCCCTTGAAAAACTGTTTTTT	CASSGTGALEKLFF
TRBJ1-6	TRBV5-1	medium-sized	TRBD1	TGCGCCAGCAGCTTGGGGTTGTCAGGACAGGGGGCGCGTTCACCCCTCCACTTT	CASSLGLSGQGARSPLHF
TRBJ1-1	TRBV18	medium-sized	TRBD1	TGTGCCAGCTCACCCTTGGATTTCAGGACAGGGAACACTGAAGCTTTCTTT	CASSPLDFRTGNTEAFF
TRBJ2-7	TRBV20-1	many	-	TGCAGTGCTAGAGATCCCAGGGGATCCTACGAGCAGTACTTC	CSARDPRGSYEQYF
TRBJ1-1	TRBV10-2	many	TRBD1	TGCGCCAGCTCCCGACAGGGATACACTGAAGCTTTCTTT	CASSRQGYTEAFF
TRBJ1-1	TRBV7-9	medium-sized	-	TGTGCCAGCAGCCTTTCGGACCCGAACACTGAAGCTTTCTTT	CASSLSDPNTEAFF
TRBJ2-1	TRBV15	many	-	TGTGCCACCAGCAAGGCAACCTACAATGAGCAGTTCTTC	CATSKATYNEQFF
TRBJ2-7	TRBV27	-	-	TGTGCCAGCACTAGGACAGCTAGCTCCTACGAGCAGTACTTC	CASTRTASSYEQYF
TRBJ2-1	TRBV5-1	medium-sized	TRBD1	TGCGCCAGCAGCGCCGGACAGGTATACAATGAGCAGTTCTTC	CASSAGQVYNEQFF
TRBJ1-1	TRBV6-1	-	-	TGTGCCAGCAGGGAGGCGGCAGGGGCGCCGAACACTGAAGCTTTCTTT	CASREAAGAPNTEAFF
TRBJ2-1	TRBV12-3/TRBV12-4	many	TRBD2	TGTGCCAGCAGACCAAGGCCCCGGGGGGGCTACAATGAGCAGTTCTTC	CASRPRPRGGYNEQFF
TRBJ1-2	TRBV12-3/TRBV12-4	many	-	TGTGCCAGCAGTAAACAGGGAGGGAAGGGCTACACCTTC	CASSKQGGKGYTF
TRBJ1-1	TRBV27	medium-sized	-	TGTGCCAGCAGATACTCGGAGAACACTGAAGCTTTCTTT	CASRYSENTEAFF
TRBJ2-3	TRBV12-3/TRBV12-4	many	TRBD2	TGTGCCAGCAGCCTTAGCGGGGGTGCCACAGATACGCAGTATTTT	CASSLSGGATDTQYF
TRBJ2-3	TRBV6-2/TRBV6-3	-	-	TGTGCCAGCAGCTATCATGGAGCAGATACGCAGTATTTT	CASSYHGADTQYF
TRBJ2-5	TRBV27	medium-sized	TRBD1	TGTGCCAGCGGGCCCGGGACAGGGGGGACCCAGTACTTC	CASGPGTGGTQYF
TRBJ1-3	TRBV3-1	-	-	TGTGCCAGCAGCCACGGGCAGGGGAGAAACACCATATATTTT	CASSHGQGRNTIYF
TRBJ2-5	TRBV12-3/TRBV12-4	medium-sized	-	TGTGCCAGCAGCGTCGGGACCAGGAGGCAGGAGACCCAGTACTTC	CASSVGTRRQETQYF
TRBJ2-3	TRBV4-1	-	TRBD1	TGCGCCAGCAGCCAAGTACAGGGGACAGATACGCAGTATTTT	CASSQVQGTDTQYF
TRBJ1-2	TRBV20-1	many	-	TGCAGTGCTAGCCCGGAAGGTAATGGCTACACCTTC	CSASPEGNGYTF
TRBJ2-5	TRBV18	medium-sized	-	TGTGCCAGCTCCCGACAGGAGACCCAGTACTTC	CASSRQETQYF
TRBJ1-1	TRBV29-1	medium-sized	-	TGCAGCGTTGGGCCCAGGGGAGTTACTGAAGCTTTCTTT	CSVGPRGVTEAFF
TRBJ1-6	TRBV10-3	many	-	TGTGCCATCAGAGGGACGGACCGAACACCCCTCCACTTT	CAIRGTDRTPLHF
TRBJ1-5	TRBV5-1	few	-	TGCGCCAGCAGCGCGGCAGGGGATCAGCCCCAGCATTTT	CASSAAGDQPQHF
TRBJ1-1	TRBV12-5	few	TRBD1	TGTGCTAGTGGTCGTCGAGACAGGGTTCAAGCTTTCTTT	CASGRRDRVQAFF
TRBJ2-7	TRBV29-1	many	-	TGCAGCGTTGAGGGTGTTGCTGGCAGATTGGATACCTACGAGCAGTACTTC	CSVEGVAGRLDTYEQYF
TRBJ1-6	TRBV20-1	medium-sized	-	TGCAGTGCTTACGAGCCGACAGCTTCTAATAATTCACCCCTCCACTTT	CSAYEPTASNNSPLHF
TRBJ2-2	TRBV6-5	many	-	TGTGCCAGCAGTCAGCTTCCGGGACACCGAAGGGAGCTGTTTTTT	CASSQLPGHRRELFF
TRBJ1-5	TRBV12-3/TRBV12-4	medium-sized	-	TGTGCCAGCAGTTTAAAGCGGAGCAATCAGCCCCAGCATTTT	CASSLKRSNQPQHF
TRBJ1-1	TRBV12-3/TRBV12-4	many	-	TGTGCCAGCAGTTTGCGGTCAGGGCCCACTGAAGCTTTCTTT	CASSLRSGPTEAFF
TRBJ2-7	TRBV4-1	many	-	TGCGCCAGCAGCCAAGGACCGGTCGGGCTGGGACCGAACGAGCAGTACTTC	CASSQGPVGLGPNEQYF
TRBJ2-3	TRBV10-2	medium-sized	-	TGCGCCAGCAGTGAGGTCGGGACACCCGACCCAACAGATACGCAGTATTTT	CASSEVGTPDPTDTQYF
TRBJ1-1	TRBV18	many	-	TGTGCCAGCTCAGGGGTATCGAACACTGAAGCTTTCTTT	CASSGVSNTEAFF
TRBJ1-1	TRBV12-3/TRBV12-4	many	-	TGTGCCAGCAGAGCGGGGACCCTGAACACTGAAGCTTTCTTT	CASRAGTLNTEAFF
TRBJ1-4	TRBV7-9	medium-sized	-	TGTGCCAGCAGATCCGACCCCGGGTCTAATGAAAAACTGTTTTTT	CASRSDPGSNEKLFF
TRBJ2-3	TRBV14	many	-	TGTGCCAGCAGCCGAACAGGGATTAGCACAGATACGCAGTATTTT	CASSRTGISTDTQYF
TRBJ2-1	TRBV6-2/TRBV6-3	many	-	TGTGCCAGCAGTTACTCGACTGACGATGAGCAGTTCTTC	CASSYSTDDEQFF
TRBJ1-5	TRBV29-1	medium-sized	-	TGCAGCGTTGCTTCGGACGGGGAACAGCCCCAGCATTTT	CSVASDGEQPQHF
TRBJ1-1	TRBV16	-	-	TGTGCCAGCAGCCAACAACAAGTGAACACTGAAGCTTTCTTT	CASSQQQVNTEAFF
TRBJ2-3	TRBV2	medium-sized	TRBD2	TGTGCCAGCAGGCCTGCGGGGGGACCCACAGATACGCAGTATTTT	CASRPAGGPTDTQYF
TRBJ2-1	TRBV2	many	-	TGTGCCAGCATCCGAGAGGGGTACAATGAGCAGTTCTTC	CASIREGYNEQFF
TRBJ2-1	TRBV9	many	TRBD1	TGTGCCAGCAGCGTAGGGGACAGGGGCAATGAGCAGTTCTTC	CASSVGDRGNEQFF
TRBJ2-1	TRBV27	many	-	TGTGCCAGCAGTTTGGGGGGCTCCTACAATGAGCAGTTCTTC	CASSLGGSYNEQFF
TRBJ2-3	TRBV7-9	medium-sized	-	TGTGCCAGCCGACATAGGGCATCAGATACGCAGTATTTT	CASRHRASDTQYF
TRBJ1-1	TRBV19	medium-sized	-	TGTGCCGGTAAGGGGGACACTGAAGCTTTCTTT	CAGKGDTEAFF
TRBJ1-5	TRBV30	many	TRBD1	TGTGCCTGGAGTGTACGGGGACAGGCCTATAGCAATCAGCCCCAGCATTTT	CAWSVRGQAYSNQPQHF
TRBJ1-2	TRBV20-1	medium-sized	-	TGCAGTGCTAGAACCGAGGGTAACTATGGCTACACCTTC	CSARTEGNYGYTF
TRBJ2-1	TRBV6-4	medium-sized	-	TGTGCCAGCAGTGACGAGGGAAGCTCCTACAATGAGCAGTTCTTC	CASSDEGSSYNEQFF
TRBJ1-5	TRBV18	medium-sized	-	TGTGCCAGCTACAGACAGTATAGCAATCAGCCCCAGCATTTT	CASYRQYSNQPQHF
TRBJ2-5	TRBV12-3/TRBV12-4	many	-	TGTGCCAGCAGTTTTGGCAGTTCGATCTCCCAAGAGACCCAGTACTTC	CASSFGSSISQETQYF
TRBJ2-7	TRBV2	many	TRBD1	TGTGCCAGCAGCCCCGGACAGGGAACCTACGAGCAGTACTTC	CASSPGQGTYEQYF
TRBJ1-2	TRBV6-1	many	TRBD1	TGTGCCAGCAGTTTACAGGGGAAGGATGGCTACACCTTC	CASSLQGKDGYTF
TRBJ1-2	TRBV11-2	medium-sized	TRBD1	TGTGCCAGCAGCCCAGGGGGCAGCTATGGCTACACCTTC	CASSPGGSYGYTF
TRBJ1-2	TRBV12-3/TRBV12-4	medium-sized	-	TGTGCCAGCAGTTTAACAGTAGCGGTGGGGAATGGCTACACCTTC	CASSLTVAVGNGYTF
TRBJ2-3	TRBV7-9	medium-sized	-	TGTGCCAGCAGCTTAGCCCCGGATACGCAGTATTTT	CASSLAPDTQYF